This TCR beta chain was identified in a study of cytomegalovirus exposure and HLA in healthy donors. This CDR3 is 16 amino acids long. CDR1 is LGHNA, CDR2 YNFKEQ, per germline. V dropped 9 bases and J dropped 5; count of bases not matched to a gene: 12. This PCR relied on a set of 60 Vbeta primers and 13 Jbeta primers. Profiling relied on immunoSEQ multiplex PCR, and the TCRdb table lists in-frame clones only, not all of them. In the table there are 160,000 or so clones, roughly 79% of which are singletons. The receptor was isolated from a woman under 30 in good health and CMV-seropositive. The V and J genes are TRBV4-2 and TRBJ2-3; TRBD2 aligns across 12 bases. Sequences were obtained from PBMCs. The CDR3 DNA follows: TGTGCCAGTGGGATCGCTAGCGGGGGGGCCGAAGATACGCAGTATTTT. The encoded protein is CASGIASGGAEDTQYF.